These T cell receptor beta chains were read from a single sample in a study of blood T cell repertoires in COVID-19. TCRdb keeps only in-frame clones here, not all; method: immunoSEQ multiplex PCR. The sample has fewer than 350,000 clones; around 84% are singletons. Material: PBMCs or T cells enriched from blood (not recorded which). These receptors all come from a woman aged 25-40 years who had been exposed to COVID-19. The CDR3 runs from the conserved cysteine through the conserved F or W. D genes are given only for firm matches. Clone size is given for some rows only: seen once, a few or many times, or a class if the clone is expanded.

v_gene: TRBV30; abundance: -; d_gene: -; j_gene: TRBJ2-1; CDR3nt: TGTGCCTGGAGCCCCTCTCGGGGGCAGTTCTTC; CDR3aa: CAWSPSRGQFF
v_gene: TRBV30; abundance: -; d_gene: TRBD2; j_gene: TRBJ2-5; CDR3nt: TGTGCCTGGAGTGCAAGACTAGCGTTGGAGACCCAGTACTTC; CDR3aa: CAWSARLALETQYF
v_gene: TRBV6-5; abundance: -; d_gene: -; j_gene: TRBJ2-7; CDR3nt: TGTGCCAGCAGCCCACAGCTATTCTACGAGCAGTACTTC; CDR3aa: CASSPQLFYEQYF
v_gene: TRBV7-2; abundance: -; d_gene: -; j_gene: TRBJ2-1; CDR3nt: TGTGCCAGCAGCTTAGTAAGAGGCAATGAGCAGTTCTTC; CDR3aa: CASSLVRGNEQFF
v_gene: TRBV11-2; abundance: -; d_gene: -; j_gene: TRBJ2-3; CDR3nt: TGTGCCAGCAGCACCCGGGGTCTGGGGGCGTCGCAGTATTTT; CDR3aa: CASSTRGLGASQYF
v_gene: TRBV5-1; abundance: -; d_gene: -; j_gene: TRBJ1-2; CDR3nt: TGCGCCAGCAGCGAGAATGTAGCTAACTATGGCTACACCTTC; CDR3aa: CASSENVANYGYTF
v_gene: TRBV10-2; abundance: -; d_gene: TRBD2; j_gene: TRBJ2-7; CDR3nt: TGCGCCAGCAGTGCTTTTGTAGCGGGCCACTACGAGCAGTACTTC; CDR3aa: CASSAFVAGHYEQYF
v_gene: TRBV7-9; abundance: -; d_gene: TRBD1; j_gene: TRBJ1-1; CDR3nt: TGTGCCAGCAGCTTAACAGGGGGCCGGGGGACTGAAGCTTTCTTT; CDR3aa: CASSLTGGRGTEAFF
v_gene: TRBV4-1; abundance: -; d_gene: TRBD1; j_gene: TRBJ1-6; CDR3nt: TGCGCCAGCAGCCAAGATTCCTACACCGGGACAGCGAATAATTCACCCCTCCACTTT; CDR3aa: CASSQDSYTGTANNSPLHF
v_gene: TRBV7-2; abundance: -; d_gene: TRBD2; j_gene: TRBJ2-3; CDR3nt: TGTGCCAGCAGCTTACGTGCGGGGGGGCCGGGAGATACGCAGTATTTT; CDR3aa: CASSLRAGGPGDTQYF
v_gene: TRBV28; abundance: -; d_gene: -; j_gene: TRBJ1-2; CDR3nt: TGTGCCAGCGGTTGCAAGGGGTGCTATGGCTACACCTTC; CDR3aa: CASGCKGCYGYTF
v_gene: TRBV30; abundance: few; d_gene: -; j_gene: TRBJ2-7; CDR3nt: TGTGCCTGGAGTCAAAGGGTGGGGACAACTGTCTGGGAGCAGTACTTC; CDR3aa: CAWSQRVGTTVWEQYF
v_gene: TRBV6-1; abundance: -; d_gene: -; j_gene: TRBJ2-3; CDR3nt: TGTGCCAGCAGTGATGGTCTAGCTTTAGTGGATACGCAGTATTTT; CDR3aa: CASSDGLALVDTQYF
v_gene: TRBV12-3/TRBV12-4; abundance: -; d_gene: -; j_gene: TRBJ2-7; CDR3nt: TGTGCCAGCTCGACAGTGAGCTCCTACGAGCAGTACTTC; CDR3aa: CASSTVSSYEQYF
v_gene: TRBV6-1; abundance: -; d_gene: -; j_gene: TRBJ1-2; CDR3nt: TGTGCCAGCAGTGGGGAGACGGTGGGGTCGAACTATGGCTACACCTTC; CDR3aa: CASSGETVGSNYGYTF
v_gene: TRBV19; abundance: -; d_gene: -; j_gene: TRBJ1-1; CDR3nt: TGTGCCAGTAGTTTGACAGGGAACACTGAAGCTTTCTTT; CDR3aa: CASSLTGNTEAFF
v_gene: TRBV19; abundance: -; d_gene: -; j_gene: TRBJ1-3; CDR3nt: TGTGCCAGTGACGGGAACTCTGGAAACACCATATATTTT; CDR3aa: CASDGNSGNTIYF
v_gene: TRBV20-1; abundance: -; d_gene: -; j_gene: TRBJ1-2; CDR3nt: TGCAGTGCTAGTGTCTTCGGCAGGGATAACTATGGCTACACCTTC; CDR3aa: CSASVFGRDNYGYTF
v_gene: TRBV4-1; abundance: -; d_gene: TRBD1; j_gene: TRBJ1-4; CDR3nt: TGCGCCAGCAGCCAAATGACAGGGGTTAATGAAAAACTGTTTTTT; CDR3aa: CASSQMTGVNEKLFF
v_gene: TRBV6-1; abundance: -; d_gene: TRBD1; j_gene: TRBJ1-1; CDR3nt: TGTGCCAGCAGTGAAAACCCGGGACAGGGGAGGTCGGAAGCTTTCTTT; CDR3aa: CASSENPGQGRSEAFF
v_gene: TRBV12-3/TRBV12-4; abundance: -; d_gene: -; j_gene: TRBJ2-3; CDR3nt: TGTAGCCGGACTAAAATCACAGATACGCAGTATTTT; CDR3aa: CSRTKITDTQYF
v_gene: TRBV12-5; abundance: many; d_gene: TRBD1; j_gene: TRBJ2-5; CDR3nt: TGTGCTAGTGGTTTGCCACGGACAGGGGAGAAAGAGACCCAGTACTTC; CDR3aa: CASGLPRTGEKETQYF
v_gene: TRBV27; abundance: -; d_gene: -; j_gene: TRBJ2-3; CDR3nt: TGTGCCAGCAAAAAATTGGACTCCACAGATACGCAGTATTTT; CDR3aa: CASKKLDSTDTQYF
v_gene: TRBV18; abundance: -; d_gene: -; j_gene: TRBJ2-7; CDR3nt: TGTGCCAGCTCACCACCGAGGGGGGGCCTAACATCCTACGAGCAGTACTTC; CDR3aa: CASSPPRGGLTSYEQYF